These T cell receptor beta chains were read from a single sample in a study of Ad26.COV2.S vaccination and SARS-CoV-2 variants. Here immunoSEQ multiplex PCR was the method, and the copy in TCRdb shows in-frame clones only, minus some. The sample has approximately 300,000 clones, approximately 86% seen once. The sequencing used peripheral blood, collected in a trial of Ad26.COV2.S vaccine versus placebo. Receptors were obtained from a person aged 18-60 years who received the Ad26.COV2.S COVID-19 vaccine or a placebo. CDR3s include the opening cysteine and the closing phenylalanine or tryptophan. A D gene is named only where the DNA matches it firmly. Clone size, where shown, is once, few, many, or a class for clones that have expanded.

j_gene | abundance | d_gene | v_gene | CDR3aa | CDR3nt
TRBJ1-2 | - | TRBD1 | TRBV7-2 | CASSHRRDRERFGYTF | TGTGCCAGCAGCCATAGAAGAGACAGGGAACGGTTTGGCTACACCTTC
TRBJ1-5 | - | - | TRBV10-3 | CATRSTTSSNQPQHF | TGTGCCACTCGGTCGACGACCTCTAGCAATCAGCCCCAGCATTTT
TRBJ1-1 | - | - | TRBV7-9 | CASSFGDVENTEAFF | TGTGCCAGCAGCTTCGGGGACGTCGAGAACACTGAAGCTTTCTTT
TRBJ2-5 | - | - | TRBV5-1 | CASSLDGETQYF | TGCGCCAGCAGCTTGGATGGGGAGACCCAGTACTTC
TRBJ1-1 | - | TRBD1 | TRBV19 | CASRTDRPNTEAFF | TGTGCCAGTAGGACGGACAGGCCGAACACTGAAGCTTTCTTT
TRBJ2-5 | - | - | TRBV11-1 | CASSSRGLWETQYF | TGTGCCAGCAGCTCTAGGGGTCTTTGGGAGACCCAGTACTTC
TRBJ2-5 | - | - | TRBV7-9 | CASSLSGGARTQYF | TGTGCCAGCAGCTTGTCAGGAGGGGCTAGGACCCAGTACTTC
TRBJ1-5 | few | - | TRBV19 | CASSIRVSDLPQHF | TGTGCCAGTAGTATAAGAGTAAGCGATCTGCCCCAGCATTTT
TRBJ2-2 | - | - | TRBV6-9 | CASSYPKRDPLTGELFF | TGTGCCAGCAGTTATCCGAAGAGGGATCCCCTTACCGGGGAGCTGTTTTTT
TRBJ1-4 | once | TRBD1 | TRBV3-1/TRBV3-2 | CASSQAGGLGEKLFF | TGTGCCAGCAGCCAGGCAGGGGGGCTTGGGGAAAAACTGTTTTTT
TRBJ2-3 | - | TRBD2 | TRBV29-1 | CSVSGGSTDTQYF | TGCAGCGTGAGCGGGGGTAGCACAGATACGCAGTATTTT
TRBJ2-5 | - | TRBD2 | TRBV2 | CASRGTSGVETQYF | TGTGCCAGCAGAGGGACTAGCGGGGTGGAGACCCAGTACTTC
TRBJ1-4 | - | - | TRBV3-1/TRBV3-2 | CASSQDTGLREKLFF | TGTGCCAGCAGCCAAGATACAGGGCTCCGTGAAAAACTGTTTTTT
TRBJ1-5 | few | TRBD1 | TRBV7-2 | CASSFFTGGNQPQHF | TGTGCCAGCAGCTTCTTCACAGGGGGGAATCAGCCCCAGCATTTT
TRBJ1-6 | - | - | TRBV7-6 | CASSGSDNYNSPLHF | TGTGCCAGCAGCGGATCAGACAACTATAATTCACCCCTCCACTTT
TRBJ2-7 | - | - | TRBV6-5 | CASTVRNLYEQYF | TGTGCCAGCACCGTCCGGAACCTCTACGAGCAGTACTTC
TRBJ2-5 | - | - | TRBV3-1/TRBV3-2 | CASSQDSASVSETQYF | TGTGCCAGCAGCCAAGACAGCGCCTCTGTGTCGGAGACCCAGTACTTC
TRBJ2-3 | - | - | TRBV7-8 | CASSVTGDTQYF | TGTGCCAGCAGCGTAACCGGAGATACGCAGTATTTT
TRBJ1-1 | - | TRBD1 | TRBV5-1 | CASSSGTGGRNTEAFF | TGCGCCAGCAGCTCCGGGACAGGGGGCAGGAACACTGAAGCTTTCTTT
TRBJ1-4 | - | - | TRBV15 | CATSRDVHGSDEKLFF | TGTGCCACCAGCAGAGACGTTCACGGGTCGGATGAAAAACTGTTTTTT
TRBJ2-2 | - | - | TRBV9 | CASMGWTGELFF | TGTGCCAGCATGGGGTGGACCGGGGAGCTGTTTTTT
TRBJ1-2 | - | - | TRBV9 | CASSVEGSGREKANYGYTF | TGTGCCAGCAGCGTAGAAGGGTCGGGCAGGGAAAAAGCTAACTATGGCTACACCTTC
TRBJ2-7 | - | - | TRBV10-3 | CAMAGTRSSYEQYF | TGTGCCATGGCCGGGACCCGCAGCTCCTACGAGCAGTACTTC
TRBJ1-2 | - | - | TRBV5-1 | CASSQKGLEGYTF | TGCGCCAGCAGCCAGAAGGGGTTGGAGGGCTACACCTTC
TRBJ1-1 | once | TRBD1 | TRBV24-1 | CATSEAGQGDTEAFF | TGTGCCACCAGTGAGGCCGGGCAGGGGGACACTGAAGCTTTCTTT
TRBJ1-5 | - | - | TRBV28 | CASSLTHQPQHF | TGTGCCAGCAGTCTAACCCATCAGCCCCAGCATTTT
TRBJ2-1 | - | TRBD2 | TRBV28 | CASKAGSYNEQFF | TGTGCCAGCAAAGCGGGAAGTTACAATGAGCAGTTCTTC
TRBJ1-1 | - | - | TRBV14 | CASSRDLNTEAFF | TGTGCCAGCAGCCGTGACCTGAACACTGAAGCTTTCTTT
TRBJ2-3 | - | - | TRBV4-1 | CASSQDPTGLTDTQYF | TGCGCCAGCAGCCAAGACCCGACAGGCCTCACAGATACGCAGTATTTT
TRBJ2-7 | - | - | TRBV7-2 | CASSLAGGPYEQYF | TGTGCCAGCAGCTTAGCGGGGGGGCCCTACGAGCAGTACTTC
TRBJ2-7 | - | - | TRBV2 | CASVRPPSYEQYF | TGTGCCAGCGTCCGCCCTCCCTCCTACGAGCAGTACTTC
TRBJ2-5 | - | - | TRBV7-8 | CASSLNLGQETQYF | TGTGCCAGCAGCTTGAATTTAGGGCAAGAGACCCAGTACTTC
TRBJ1-2 | - | TRBD1 | TRBV19 | CASSMGQGGYGYTF | TGTGCCAGTAGTATGGGACAGGGAGGTTATGGCTACACCTTC
TRBJ1-1 | few | - | TRBV3-1/TRBV3-2 | CASSQGNTEAFF | TGTGCCAGCAGCCAGGGGAACACTGAAGCTTTCTTT
TRBJ2-7 | - | TRBD1 | TRBV25-1 | CASSRPGTANYEQYF | TGTGCCAGCAGCCGTCCAGGGACAGCGAACTACGAGCAGTACTTC
TRBJ2-4 | - | - | TRBV12-3/TRBV12-4 | CASSPIVRAQYF | TGTGCCAGCAGCCCCATTGTAAGGGCCCAGTACTTC
TRBJ1-6 | - | - | TRBV19 | CASSIGPNSPLHF | TGTGCCAGTAGTATCGGTCCTAATTCACCCCTCCACTTT
TRBJ2-6 | - | TRBD1 | TRBV7-9 | CASTGGRANVLTF | TGTGCCAGCACAGGGGGCCGGGCCAACGTCCTGACTTTC
TRBJ2-7 | - | - | TRBV21-1 | CASSKSCSPSSYEQYF | TGTGCCAGCAGCAAAAGTTGCTCTCCTAGCTCCTACGAGCAGTACTTC
TRBJ1-6 | - | - | TRBV6-4 | CASSDTLGNSPLHF | TGTGCCAGCAGTGACACGTTGGGGAATTCACCCCTCCACTTT
TRBJ1-1 | - | TRBD1 | TRBV6-5 | CASSRQGASHTEAFF | TGTGCCAGCAGTCGACAGGGGGCCTCCCACACTGAAGCTTTCTTT
TRBJ2-1 | - | TRBD2 | TRBV5-1 | CASSSGLAGHLFF | TGCGCCAGCAGCTCGGGACTAGCGGGGCATTTGTTCTTC
TRBJ1-5 | - | TRBD1 | TRBV2 | CASGGLTGRQPQHF | TGTGCCAGCGGGGGTTTGACAGGGCGTCAGCCCCAGCATTTT
TRBJ2-1 | - | TRBD1 | TRBV11-2 | CASSSGQGLFNEQFF | TGTGCCAGCAGCTCGGGACAGGGACTCTTCAATGAGCAGTTCTTC
TRBJ2-5 | - | - | TRBV19 | CASSTSSSETQYF | TGTGCCAGTAGTACCTCCAGCAGTGAGACCCAGTACTTC
TRBJ1-1 | - | - | TRBV7-2 | CASSLNVNTEAFF | TGTGCCAGCAGCTTAAACGTGAACACTGAAGCTTTCTTT
TRBJ2-4 | - | - | TRBV4-1 | CASSQEPGHTGKNIQYF | TGCGCCAGCAGCCAAGAGCCCGGGCATACGGGCAAAAACATTCAGTACTTC
TRBJ2-2 | - | - | TRBV19 | CASSIGLPKELFF | TGTGCCAGTAGTATAGGATTGCCTAAGGAGCTGTTTTTT
TRBJ2-7 | - | - | TRBV7-9 | CASSSRGLSGEQYF | TGTGCCAGCAGCTCGCGAGGGTTAAGCGGCGAGCAGTACTTC
TRBJ2-1 | - | TRBD2 | TRBV25-1 | CASSELAGKNNEQFF | TGTGCCAGCAGTGAACTAGCGGGAAAAAACAATGAGCAGTTCTTC
TRBJ1-2 | - | TRBD1 | TRBV4-1 | CASSHLGQGASGYTF | TGCGCCAGCAGCCACTTAGGACAGGGGGCGAGTGGCTACACCTTC
TRBJ2-3 | - | - | TRBV3-1/TRBV3-2 | CASSLKNPPDTQYF | TGTGCCAGCAGCCTGAAAAACCCTCCGGATACGCAGTATTTT
TRBJ1-2 | - | - | TRBV28 | CASSPQLGYPGGYTF | TGTGCCAGCAGTCCCCAGCTAGGCTACCCCGGGGGCTACACCTTC
TRBJ1-4 | - | - | TRBV2 | CASMGPGTNEKLFF | TGTGCCAGCATGGGGCCTGGGACTAATGAAAAACTGTTTTTT